This T cell receptor beta chain was sequenced in a study of cytomegalovirus exposure and HLA in healthy donors. The PCR made use of 60 Vbeta and 13 Jbeta primers. Assay used: immunoSEQ multiplex PCR; TCRdb lists only in-frame clones, some missing. In the table there are about 80,000 clones, 67% of which are singletons. CDR1 and CDR2 from the germline V gene are MNHEY and SMNVEV (reference sequence). The junction had 8 bases not matched to a gene; V was cut back by 1 base and J by 13 bases. This CDR3 contains 13 residues. This sequence was found in a woman aged 45-65 years in good health and CMV-seropositive. The sequenced sample was PBMCs. The chain has TRBV27 and TRBJ2-3; 7 bases fit TRBD1. CDR3 nucleotide sequence: TGTGCCAGCAGTTTATTTACAGGGGAAGTTAAGTATTTT. Protein product: CASSLFTGEVKYF.